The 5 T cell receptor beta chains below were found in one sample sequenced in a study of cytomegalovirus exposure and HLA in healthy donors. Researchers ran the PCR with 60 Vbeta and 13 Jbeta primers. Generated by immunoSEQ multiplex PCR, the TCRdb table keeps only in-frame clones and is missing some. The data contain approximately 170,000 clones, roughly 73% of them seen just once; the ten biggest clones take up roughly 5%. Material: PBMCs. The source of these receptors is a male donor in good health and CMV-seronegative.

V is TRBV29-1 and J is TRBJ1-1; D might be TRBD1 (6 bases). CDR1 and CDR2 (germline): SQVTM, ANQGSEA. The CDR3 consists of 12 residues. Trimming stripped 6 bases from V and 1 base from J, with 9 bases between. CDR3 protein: CSVQGENTEAFF. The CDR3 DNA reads TGCAGCGTACAGGGCGAGAACACTGAAGCTTTCTTT.

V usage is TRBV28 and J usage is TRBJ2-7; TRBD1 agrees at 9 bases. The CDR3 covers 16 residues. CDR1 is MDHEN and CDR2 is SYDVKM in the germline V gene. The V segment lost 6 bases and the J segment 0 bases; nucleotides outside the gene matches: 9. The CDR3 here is CASRVTGGFSSYEQYF. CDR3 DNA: TGTGCCAGCAGGGTAACAGGGGGCTTTAGCTCCTACGAGCAGTACTTC.

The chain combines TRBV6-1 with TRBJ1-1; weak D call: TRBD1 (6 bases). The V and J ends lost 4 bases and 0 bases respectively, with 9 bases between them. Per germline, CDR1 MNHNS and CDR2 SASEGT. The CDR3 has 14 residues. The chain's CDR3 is CASSGGQLNTEAFF. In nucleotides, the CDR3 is TGTGCCAGCAGTGGAGGACAGTTGAACACTGAAGCTTTCTTT.

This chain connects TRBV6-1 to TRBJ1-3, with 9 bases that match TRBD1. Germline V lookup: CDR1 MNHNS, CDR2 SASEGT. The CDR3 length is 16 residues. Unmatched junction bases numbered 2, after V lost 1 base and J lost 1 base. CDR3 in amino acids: CASSEVQGASGNTIYF. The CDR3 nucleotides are TGTGCCAGCAGTGAAGTACAGGGGGCGTCTGGAAACACCATATATTTT.

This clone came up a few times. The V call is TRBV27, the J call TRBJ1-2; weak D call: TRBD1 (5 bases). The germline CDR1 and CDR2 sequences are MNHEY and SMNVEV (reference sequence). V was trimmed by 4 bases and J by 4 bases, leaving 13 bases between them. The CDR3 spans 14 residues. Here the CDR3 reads CASSSTEGFYGYTF. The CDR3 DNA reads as TGTGCCAGCAGTTCAACGGAGGGGTTCTATGGCTACACCTTC.